This is a list of T cell receptor beta chains from one sample in a study of beta chain features in type 1 diabetes. Assay: immunoSEQ multiplex PCR; the TCRdb copy retains only in-frame clones and omits some. The sample shows about 660,000 clones, roughly 13% of them seen only once. Material: naive CD4+ T cells from blood. These receptor sequences come from a man aged 18 to 35 with type 1 diabetes. CDR3s include the opening cysteine and the closing phenylalanine or tryptophan. A D gene is named only where the DNA matches it firmly. Not all rows give a size; the values are once, few, many and, for expanded clones, a class.

V: TRBV4-1; J: TRBJ1-2; size: NA; D: NA; DNA: TGCGCCAGCAGCCAAGATTCCCCGGCATCCTATGGCTACACCTTC; CDR3: CASSQDSPASYGYTF
V: TRBV30; J: TRBJ1-2; size: few; D: NA; DNA: TGTGCCTGGACCCCGGGACATCCCGCTAATTCTAACTATGGCTACACCTTC; CDR3: CAWTPGHPANSNYGYTF
V: TRBV7-9; J: TRBJ2-3; size: few; D: NA; DNA: TGTGCCAGCAGCTTAGACTCGGACTCGCTAGATACGCAGTATTTT; CDR3: CASSLDSDSLDTQYF
V: TRBV14; J: TRBJ1-1; size: NA; D: NA; DNA: TGTGCCAGCAGCCAAAGGGTCGACACTGAAGCTTTCTTT; CDR3: CASSQRVDTEAFF
V: TRBV7-2; J: TRBJ2-1; size: few; D: NA; DNA: TGTGCCAGCAGTCCGGGGGACCGCTCCTACAATGAGCAGTTCTTC; CDR3: CASSPGDRSYNEQFF
V: TRBV25-1; J: TRBJ2-4; size: NA; D: NA; DNA: TGTGCCAGCAGTGCCGGGGGTAGGAACATTCAGTACTTC; CDR3: CASSAGGRNIQYF
V: TRBV4-2; J: TRBJ2-5; size: few; D: TRBD1; DNA: TGTGCCAGCAGCCATCCGAATGACAGGGATGAGACCCAGTACTTC; CDR3: CASSHPNDRDETQYF
V: TRBV10-3; J: TRBJ2-7; size: few; D: NA; DNA: TGTGCCATCAGGCTGGCAGCTATGGCCTACGAGCAGTACTTC; CDR3: CAIRLAAMAYEQYF
V: TRBV30; J: TRBJ1-2; size: few; D: NA; DNA: TGTGCCTGGAGTGTACGGCGGGTACTTCATGGCTACACCTTC; CDR3: CAWSVRRVLHGYTF
V: TRBV5-1; J: TRBJ2-4; size: few; D: TRBD2; DNA: TGCGCCAGCAGCTTCGGACTAGCGGGAGGGTCTTCGGTTAACAAAAACATTCAGTACTTC; CDR3: CASSFGLAGGSSVNKNIQYF
V: TRBV7-3; J: TRBJ2-2; size: NA; D: NA; DNA: TGTGCCAGCAGCCCGATGAACACCGGGGAGCTGTTTTTT; CDR3: CASSPMNTGELFF
V: TRBV7-9; J: TRBJ1-2; size: NA; D: NA; DNA: TGTGCCAGCAGCAACGGGAGTATAAACACCTTC; CDR3: CASSNGSINTF
V: TRBV4-3; J: TRBJ2-5; size: NA; D: TRBD1; DNA: TGCGCCAGCAGCCAAGCCGGGACAGGGGCCCCAGGGACCCAGTACTTC; CDR3: CASSQAGTGAPGTQYF
V: TRBV10-3; J: TRBJ1-1; size: few; D: TRBD1; DNA: TGTGCCACCGGGACAGGAAACACTGAAGCTTTCTTT; CDR3: CATGTGNTEAFF